The 28 T cell receptor beta chains presented below share a single source sample, sequenced in a study of cytomegalovirus exposure and HLA in healthy donors. The PCR was carried out with 60 Vbeta primers and 13 Jbeta primers. Here immunoSEQ multiplex PCR was the method, and the copy in TCRdb shows in-frame clones only, minus some. The sample has roughly 39,000 clones; the top ten hold 1% to 1.5%. Source material: PBMCs. Receptors originate from a man aged 25 to 40 in good health and CMV-seronegative.

The chain uses TRBV7-9 and TRBJ1-2; D ambiguous. Germline V gene lookup returns CDR1 SEHNR and CDR2 FQNEAQ (reference sequence). CDR3 length: 14 amino acids. V lost 6 bases and J lost 3, with 14 bases in between. The CDR3 sequence is CASSSIDIDYGYTF. Written as DNA, the CDR3 is TGTGCCAGCAGTTCTATCGACATAGACTATGGCTACACCTTC.

The rearrangement links TRBV6-6 to TRBJ1-1; D not certain. The V end lost 5 bases, the J end lost 2 bases, and 15 bases lay between the germline ends. This CDR3 spans 15 amino acids. The germline CDR1 and CDR2 sequences are MNHNY and SVGAGI (reference sequence). CDR3 nucleotides: TGTGCCAGCAGTAACCTTTTGAGATTTAACACTGAAGCTTTCTTT. It translates to CASSNLLRFNTEAFF.

This chain connects TRBV19 to TRBJ2-5; possible D gene TRBD2, 6 bases. The germline CDR1 and CDR2 sequences are LNHDA and SQIVND (reference sequence). V shed 6 bases and J shed 4 bases, with 12 bases lying between them. The CDR3 contains 13 residues. CDR3 residues: CASRMGLRETQYF. The CDR3, as DNA: TGTGCCAGTAGGATGGGACTCCGAGAGACCCAGTACTTC.

The chain links TRBV7-2 to TRBJ2-3; TRBD2 agrees at 9 bases. V gave up 3 bases and J gave up 5 bases; unmatched junction bases: 9. Looked up from germline, CDR1 is SGHTA and CDR2 is FQGNSA. The CDR3 is 16 amino acids. The CDR3 DNA sequence: TGTGCCAGCAGCTTTATCATAGCGGGAGCGGGAGATACGCAGTATTTT. Its protein is CASSFIIAGAGDTQYF.

The chain recombines TRBV7-9 with TRBJ1-2; D uncertain. V was cut by 4 bases and J by 6 bases, with 18 bases left in between. Germline V gene sequence: CDR1 SEHNR, CDR2 FQNEAQ (reference sequence). This CDR3 comprises 15 residues. The CDR3: CASSSGGREKDGYTF. Here the CDR3 DNA reads TGTGCCAGCAGCTCGGGCGGAAGGGAGAAGGATGGCTACACCTTC.

J is TRBJ2-1 and V is TRBV9; 12 nucleotides line up with TRBD2. The V gene end was trimmed by 0 bases and the J gene end by 5 bases; junction bases not matched to a gene: 6. Germline V gene sequence: CDR1 SGDLS, CDR2 YYNGEE. The CDR3 is 17 residues long. CDR3 in amino acids: CASSVGLAGGVNNEQFF. In nucleotides, the CDR3 is TGTGCCAGCAGCGTAGGTCTAGCGGGAGGGGTAAACAATGAGCAGTTCTTC.

The chain is built from TRBV5-4 and TRBJ1-1, with 8 bases that match TRBD1. CDR1 and CDR2 (germline): SGHNT, YYREEE (reference sequence). This CDR3 region has 15 residues. V lost 4 bases to trimming and J lost 10 bases; unmatched junction nucleotides: 15. CDR3 region: CASSPTQGARAGAFF. CDR3 sequence (DNA): TGTGCCAGCAGCCCCACCCAGGGGGCGAGGGCTGGAGCTTTCTTT.

The rearrangement joins TRBV25-1 to TRBJ1-4; D may be TRBD1 (6 bases). The V end lost 9 bases, the J end lost 7 bases, and 15 bases lay between the germline ends. Germline CDR1 MGHDK, CDR2 SYGVNS. CDR3 length equals 13 residues. CDR3 DNA: TGTGCCAGTCTCAGGGGTAGTGGTGAAAAACTGTTTTTT. Translating it yields CASLRGSGEKLFF.

V is TRBV27 and J is TRBJ2-1; 8 bases are a match to TRBD2. V lost 5 bases, J lost 3 bases, and 3 bases stayed unmatched. Germline V gene data show CDR1 as MNHEY and CDR2 as SMNVEV (reference sequence). CDR3 length equals 14 residues. CDR3 nucleotides: TGTGCCAGCAGTCGGCTAGCGGGCTACAATGAGCAGTTCTTC. Its translation is CASSRLAGYNEQFF.

The CDR3 sequence: CASRRQVGTDTQYF. CDR3 nucleotide sequence: TGTGCCAGCCGGAGGCAAGTTGGCACAGATACGCAGTATTTT. The chain has TRBV27 and TRBJ2-3; D possibly corresponds to TRBD2 (5 bases). Deletions cut 8 bases from V and 1 base from J, with 13 bases between. CDR3 size: 14 residues. Germline CDR1 reads MNHEY; CDR2 reads SMNVEV (reference sequence).

This chain links TRBV30 with TRBJ2-2; 7 nucleotides align to TRBD2. CDR1 and CDR2 from the germline V gene are GTSNPN and SVGIG (reference sequence). With V trimmed by 5 bases and J by 6 bases, 9 bases remained unmatched. The CDR3 consists of 14 residues. CDR3 nucleotide sequence: TGTGCCTGGGACAGCGGGAACGACCCCGGGGAGCTGTTTTTT. Translation gives CAWDSGNDPGELFF.

This chain links TRBV29-1 with TRBJ1-1; D unresolved. The CDR3 runs to 15 residues. The V gene lost 1 base and the J gene lost 0 bases, with 12 bases spanning the gap. Germline V gene data show CDR1 as SQVTM and CDR2 as ANQGSEA. The CDR3 spells CSVEGHITLNTEAFF. The CDR3 nucleotides are TGCAGCGTTGAAGGACACATTACCTTGAACACTGAAGCTTTCTTT.

This chain links TRBV9 with TRBJ2-1; 7 bases are a match to TRBD2. CDR1 is SGDLS, CDR2 YYNGEE, per germline. The CDR3 extends over 13 amino acids. The V segment lost 4 bases and the J segment 4 bases; nucleotides outside the gene matches: 2. The DNA for the CDR3 is TGTGCCAGCAGCCCCGGGGGGTACAATGAGCAGTTCTTC. This encodes CASSPGGYNEQFF.

V and J are TRBV29-1 and TRBJ1-1; 7 nucleotides align to TRBD1. Germline values: CDR1 SQVTM, CDR2 ANQGSEA. V lost 6 bases, J lost 4 bases, and 2 bases stayed unmatched. This CDR3 is built from 11 residues. CDR3 sequence: CSVGTVTEAFF. Here the CDR3 DNA reads TGCAGCGTAGGGACAGTCACTGAAGCTTTCTTT.

The chain has TRBV5-1 and TRBJ1-1; D is ambiguous. The V gene lost 1 base and the J gene lost 1 base, with 5 bases spanning the gap. Looked up from germline, CDR1 is SGHRS and CDR2 is YFSETQ. CDR3 length: 13 residues. This chain's CDR3 is CASSLNQNTEAFF. Written as DNA, the CDR3 is TGCGCCAGCAGCTTGAATCAGAACACTGAAGCTTTCTTT.

The chain has TRBV4-3 and TRBJ2-7; no clear D gene. Germline CDR1 LGHNA, CDR2 YSLEER. This CDR3 contains 15 residues. Trimming stripped 0 bases from V and 1 base from J, with 10 bases between. In DNA form, the CDR3 reads TGCGCCAGCAGCCAAGATGGAGCCCGGTCCTACGAGCAGTACTTC. Encoded protein: CASSQDGARSYEQYF.

This CDR3 reads CASSQEGRTSADLFF. CDR3 nucleotide sequence: TGCGCCAGCAGCCAAGAGGGGAGGACTAGCGCGGATTTGTTTTTT. V gene TRBV4-1 combines with J gene TRBJ2-2, with 9 bases that match TRBD2. The CDR3 covers 15 residues. V shed 0 bases and J 15 bases; nucleotides not matched to a gene: 11. CDR1 and CDR2 from the germline V gene are MGHRA and YSYEKL.

The rearrangement links TRBV30 to TRBJ2-5; 7 nucleotides line up with TRBD1. Germline V lookup: CDR1 GTSNPN, CDR2 SVGIG (reference sequence). V dropped 6 bases and J dropped 9; count of bases not matched to a gene: 10. CDR3 size: 12 residues. CDR3 in amino acids: CACDRVQIAQYF. The CDR3 nucleotides read TGTGCCTGCGACAGGGTCCAAATAGCCCAGTACTTC.

This chain joins TRBV7-2 and TRBJ1-1; D not resolved. Looked up from germline, CDR1 is SGHTA and CDR2 is FQGNSA. There are 14 residues in the CDR3. The germline V and J ends were trimmed by 2 bases and 0 bases, with 7 bases remaining between them. CDR3 nucleotide sequence: TGTGCCAGCAGCTTAAAGAGAGTGAACACTGAAGCTTTCTTT. It translates to CASSLKRVNTEAFF.

V is TRBV5-6 and J is TRBJ1-6, with D possibly TRBD1 on 6 matching bases. The CDR3 is 17 amino acids. V lost 4 bases and J lost 8, with 22 bases in between. The germline gives CDR1 SGHDT, CDR2 YYEEEE. DNA of the CDR3: TGTGCCAGCAGCCCGGAGGGGGGGGCTATCGCGGATTCACCCCTCCACTTT. It is translated as CASSPEGGAIADSPLHF.

The genes are TRBV7-3 and TRBJ1-2, with TRBD1 matching 8 bases. After removal of 0 bases from V and 6 bases from J, the junction contained 3 bases not matched to a gene. Germline V gene sequence: CDR1 SGHTA, CDR2 FQGTGA. This CDR3 has 14 amino acids. The CDR3 reads CASSLTDRGDGYTF. CDR3 nucleotides: TGTGCCAGCAGCTTAACTGACAGGGGCGATGGCTACACCTTC.

This chain connects TRBV6-4 to TRBJ1-1, with D hard to call. V dropped 2 bases and J dropped 3 bases, with 4 bases sitting between them. This CDR3 is 12 amino acids long. Germline V gene lookup returns CDR1 MRHNA and CDR2 SNTAGT. This CDR3 is CASSDGHTEAFF. Here the CDR3 DNA reads TGTGCCAGCAGTGACGGGCACACTGAAGCTTTCTTT.

The V and J genes are TRBV7-9 and TRBJ1-1, with a possible D match to TRBD1 (6 bases). The germline V gene has CDR1 SEHNR and CDR2 FQNEAQ (reference sequence). The germline V and J ends were trimmed by 5 bases and 0 bases, with 13 bases remaining between them. The CDR3 has 15 amino acids. The chain's CDR3 is CASSPPGQLNTEAFF. Here the CDR3 DNA reads TGTGCCAGCAGCCCGCCGGGACAACTGAACACTGAAGCTTTCTTT.

The chain's CDR3 is CASSLTGGSYNEQFF. The CDR3 bases are TGTGCCAGCAGTCTTACAGGGGGATCCTACAATGAGCAGTTCTTC. This rearrangement joins TRBV7-3 to TRBJ2-1; 8 bases agree with TRBD1. Germline V gives CDR1 SGHTA, CDR2 FQGTGA. The J segment lost 1 base and the V segment lost 6 bases, leaving 5 bases of the junction unmatched. The CDR3 has 15 amino acids.

The chain is built from TRBV5-1 and TRBJ1-5; D gene uncertain. The CDR3 runs 15 residues. The V gene's germline CDR1 is SGHRS and CDR2 YFSETQ. Trimming left V 0 bases short and J 0 bases short, with 7 bases between. In nucleotides, the CDR3 is TGCGCCAGCAGCTTGGATCCGGGTAGCAATCAGCCCCAGCATTTT. Translating it yields CASSLDPGSNQPQHF. The whole variable domain, filled in from reference TRBV5-1 and TRBJ1-5, reads KAGVTQTPRYLIKTRGQQVTLSCSPISGHRSVSWYQQTPGQGLQFLFEYFSETQRNKGNFPGRFSGRQFSNSRSEMNVSTLELGDSALYLCASSLDPGSNQPQHFGDGTRLSIL.

This sequence joins TRBV20-1 and TRBJ2-7; TRBD2 might be the D (6 bases). The CDR3 has 11 amino acids. Germline CDR1 DFQATT, CDR2 SNEGSKA (reference sequence). The V end was cut by 4 bases, the J end by 3 bases, with 7 bases between. The CDR3 bases are TGCAGTGCTACTAGCGACTACGAGCAGTACTTC. It translates to CSATSDYEQYF.

The rearrangement uses TRBV5-1 and TRBJ1-1; D might be TRBD1 (6 bases). This CDR3 is built from 14 residues. The germline CDR1 and CDR2 sequences are SGHRS and YFSETQ. The V end was cut by 4 bases, the J end by 6 bases, with 16 bases between. The CDR3 spells CASSPRTESAEAFF. The CDR3 DNA sequence: TGCGCCAGCAGCCCGCGGACAGAATCAGCTGAAGCTTTCTTT.

The chain uses TRBV30 and TRBJ2-3; the match to TRBD2 covers 9 bases. CDR1 and CDR2 from the germline V gene are GTSNPN and SVGIG (reference sequence). V dropped 2 bases and J dropped 1; count of bases not matched to a gene: 1. CDR3 size: 14 residues. Here the CDR3 reads CAWSRTSGTDTQYF. The CDR3 region has the DNA TGTGCCTGGAGTCGGACTAGCGGCACAGATACGCAGTATTTT.